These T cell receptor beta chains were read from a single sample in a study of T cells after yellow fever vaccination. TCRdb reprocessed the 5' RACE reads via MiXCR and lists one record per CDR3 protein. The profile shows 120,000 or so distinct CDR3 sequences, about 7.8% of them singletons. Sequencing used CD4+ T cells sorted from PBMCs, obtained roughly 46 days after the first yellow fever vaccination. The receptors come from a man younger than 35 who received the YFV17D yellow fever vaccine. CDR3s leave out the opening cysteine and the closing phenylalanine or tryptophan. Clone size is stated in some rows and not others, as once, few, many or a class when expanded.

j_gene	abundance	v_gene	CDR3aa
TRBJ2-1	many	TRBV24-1	ATSEGTGPYRQF
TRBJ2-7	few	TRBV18	ASSPPRGSGGSYEQY
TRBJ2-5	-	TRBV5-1	ASSLADGGQETQY
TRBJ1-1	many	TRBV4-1	ASSQSGTANTEAF
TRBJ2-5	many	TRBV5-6	ASSLRTGGGQETQY
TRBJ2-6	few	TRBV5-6	ASSLMDRSSGANVLT
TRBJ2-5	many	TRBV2	ASTLGLGVETQY
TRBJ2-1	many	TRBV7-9	ASAQRGTLDNEQF
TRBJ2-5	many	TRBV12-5	ASGLDPRTGGTQETQY
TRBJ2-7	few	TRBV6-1	ATDRGMGQGSYEQY
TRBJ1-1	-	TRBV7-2	ASSQFRAEAF
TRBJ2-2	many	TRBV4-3	ASSQESGGNTGELF
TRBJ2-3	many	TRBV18	ASSPTVQGTDTQY
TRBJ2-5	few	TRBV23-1	ASSTRQGAKETQY
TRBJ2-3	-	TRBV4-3	ASSQDTSGGAIDTQY
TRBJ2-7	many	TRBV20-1	SAALGVKNEQY
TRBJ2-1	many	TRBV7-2	ASSPSLAEQF
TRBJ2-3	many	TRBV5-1	ASSLGGPTDTQY
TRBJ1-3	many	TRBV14	ASSPWASWENTIY
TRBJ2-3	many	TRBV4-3	ASSPGVSTDTQY
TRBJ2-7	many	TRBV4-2	ASSQDRGLTYEQY
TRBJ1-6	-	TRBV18	ASSPRQLDTQWSSYNSPLH
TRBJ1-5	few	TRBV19	ASSPGTAYSNQPQH
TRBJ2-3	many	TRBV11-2	ASSRRLAGVTSTDTQY
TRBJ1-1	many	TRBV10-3	AIRPGEMNTEAF
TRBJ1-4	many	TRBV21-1	ASGNEKLF
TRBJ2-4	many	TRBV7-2	ASSLAGENIQY
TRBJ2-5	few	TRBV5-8	ASCWEGTETQY
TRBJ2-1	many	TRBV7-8	ASSLGGGEQF
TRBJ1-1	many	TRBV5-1	ASSLEGPEAF
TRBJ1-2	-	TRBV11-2	ASTRPGQKYGYT
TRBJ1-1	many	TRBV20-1	SARLTTGTAGEAF
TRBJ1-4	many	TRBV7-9	ASSLRGSTNEKLF
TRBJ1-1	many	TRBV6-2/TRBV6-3	ASSRGTAGGVNTEAF
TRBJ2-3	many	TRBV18	ASSPPSSTDTQY
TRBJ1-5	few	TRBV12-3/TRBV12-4	ASSFDGDPQH
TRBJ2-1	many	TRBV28	ASSQGASEQF
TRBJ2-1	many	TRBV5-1	ASSYQGSSYNEQF
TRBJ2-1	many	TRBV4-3	ASSQVKGNNEQF
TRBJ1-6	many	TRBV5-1	ASSLATYNSPLH
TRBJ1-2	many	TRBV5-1	ASSFGETPGYT
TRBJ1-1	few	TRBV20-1	SAPLGRTNTEAF
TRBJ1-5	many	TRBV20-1	SAPRTGSSSNQPQH
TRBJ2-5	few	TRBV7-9	ASSLTSGGFKGETQY
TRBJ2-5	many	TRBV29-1	SVGGDFHSGPRGQETQY